These 6 T cell receptor beta chains share one sample of origin, sequenced in a study of T cells in localized non-small cell lung cancer. Repertoires were generated with immunoSEQ multiplex PCR, while TCRdb's copy carries only in-frame clones and drops some. In the table there are about 53,000 clones, 80% to 85% of which are singletons. The material sequenced was peripheral blood mononuclear cells, taken before any cancer treatment. These receptors were taken from a man aged 40 to 70 with stage III lung adenocarcinoma.

This chain uses TRBV19 with TRBJ1-5; D may be TRBD1 (5 bases). The CDR3 extends over 15 amino acids. Per the germline V gene, CDR1 is LNHDA and CDR2 is SQIVND (reference sequence). Deletions cut 7 bases from V and 0 bases from J, with 13 bases between. The CDR3 reads CASNLQGDSNQPQHF. CDR3 DNA sequence: TGTGCCAGTAATCTCCAGGGAGATAGCAATCAGCCCCAGCATTTT.

The chain has TRBV15 and TRBJ2-5; the D is unclear. The V gene lost 0 bases and the J gene lost 5 bases, with 10 bases spanning the gap. Per the germline V gene, CDR1 is LNHNV and CDR2 is YYDKDF (reference sequence). The CDR3 extends over 14 amino acids. In DNA form, the CDR3 reads TGTGCCACCAGCAGAGAGGCAGTCGGGGAGACCCAGTACTTC. Its translation is CATSREAVGETQYF.

The chain joins TRBV14 to TRBJ2-7; no definite D call. This CDR3 contains 19 residues. The V end was cut by 4 bases, the J end by 0 bases, with 25 bases between. Per the germline V gene, CDR1 is SGHDN and CDR2 is FVKESK. The CDR3 is CASSPALALGRKYSYEQYF. In DNA form, the CDR3 reads TGTGCCAGCAGCCCAGCCCTTGCCTTGGGCAGGAAATACTCCTACGAGCAGTACTTC.

This chain connects TRBV27 to TRBJ2-3; TRBD2 matches at 9 bases. The CDR3 sequence is 13 residues long. Germline values: CDR1 MNHEY, CDR2 SMNVEV (reference sequence). Trimming removed 6 bases from V and 6 bases from J; junction bases left unmatched: 4. The CDR3 bases are TGTGCCAGCAGACTAGCGGGCGGGGATACGCAGTATTTT. This encodes CASRLAGGDTQYF.

The genes are TRBV7-2 and TRBJ1-5; no clear D. Germline lookup yields CDR1 SGHTA and CDR2 FQGNSA. The CDR3 is made up of 14 amino acids. Trimming shortened V by 6 bases and J by 5 bases, and 14 bases separated the two germline ends. The CDR3 bases are TGTGCCAGCAGTCTCTTGGGAGGCGATCAGCCCCAGCATTTT. It translates to CASSLLGGDQPQHF.

This rearrangement joins TRBV19 to TRBJ1-2, with D hard to call. Trimming took 10 bases from V and 4 from J, leaving 19 bases between them. Germline values: CDR1 LNHDA, CDR2 SQIVND (reference sequence). The CDR3 extends over 14 amino acids. CDR3 sequence: CATLGGQVGYGYTF. Here the CDR3 DNA reads TGTGCCACCCTAGGTGGGCAGGTTGGCTATGGCTACACCTTC.